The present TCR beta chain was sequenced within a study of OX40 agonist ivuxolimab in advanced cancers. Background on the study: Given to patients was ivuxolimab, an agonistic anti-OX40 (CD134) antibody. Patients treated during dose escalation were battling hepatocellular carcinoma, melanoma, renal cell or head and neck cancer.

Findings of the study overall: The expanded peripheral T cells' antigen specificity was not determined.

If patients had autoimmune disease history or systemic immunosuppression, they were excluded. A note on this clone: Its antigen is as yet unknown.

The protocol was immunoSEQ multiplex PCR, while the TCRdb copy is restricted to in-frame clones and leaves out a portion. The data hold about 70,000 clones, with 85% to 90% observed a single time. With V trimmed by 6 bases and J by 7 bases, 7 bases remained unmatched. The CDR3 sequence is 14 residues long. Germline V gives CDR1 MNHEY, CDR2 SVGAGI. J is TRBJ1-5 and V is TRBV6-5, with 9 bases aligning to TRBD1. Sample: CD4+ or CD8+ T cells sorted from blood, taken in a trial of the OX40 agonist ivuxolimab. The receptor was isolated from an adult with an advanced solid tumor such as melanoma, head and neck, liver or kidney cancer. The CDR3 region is CASSSTGGRQPQHF. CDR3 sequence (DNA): TGTGCCAGCAGCTCGACAGGGGGACGGCAGCCCCAGCATTTT.